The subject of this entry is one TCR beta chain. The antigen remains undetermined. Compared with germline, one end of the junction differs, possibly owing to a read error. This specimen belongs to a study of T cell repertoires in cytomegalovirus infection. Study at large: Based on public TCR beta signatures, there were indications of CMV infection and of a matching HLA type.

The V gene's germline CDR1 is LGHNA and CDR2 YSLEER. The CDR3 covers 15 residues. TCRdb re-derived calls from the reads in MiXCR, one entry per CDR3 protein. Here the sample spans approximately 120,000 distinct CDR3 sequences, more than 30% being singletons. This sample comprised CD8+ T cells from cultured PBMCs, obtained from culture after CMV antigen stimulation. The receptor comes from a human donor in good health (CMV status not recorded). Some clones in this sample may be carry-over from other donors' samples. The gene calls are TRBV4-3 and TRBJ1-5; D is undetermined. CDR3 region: CASSEDNNSNQPQHF. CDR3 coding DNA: TGCGCCAGCAGCGAAGATAATAATTCCAATCAGCCCCAGCATTTT.